The present entry profiles one T cell receptor beta chain with its context. This clonotype was observed at least ten times. The antigen this receptor binds is unknown. No base qualities exist here, and no much larger clone lies one base off it. The source of the sample is a study of identical twins listed by TCRdb under 2016. About the investigation overall: To test whether fetal clonotypes persist, the study used deep sequencing on TCR alpha and beta repertoires from monozygotic twins, unrelated adults of various ages, and cord blood. To rule out contamination, replicate twin experiments were performed at different times with different library preparation protocols.

All donors were healthy Caucasians. The twin cohort comprised three pairs of female monozygotic twins, all aged roughly 18 to 30 years. Positive isolation kits from Invitrogen were used to isolate the CD4+ and CD8+ T cell populations. Results and caveats for the whole study, not just this receptor: Invariant T cells such as MAIT and iNKT could partly confound zero-insertion analyses, although diverse VJ usage argued against such confounding for most clonotypes. Compared with coincidental sharing between unrelated individuals, out-of-frame TCR alpha sequences shared between twins had an excess of sequences with low generation probability. Excess twin sharing in beta out-of-frame sequences was weaker because fewer shared sequences lowered the signal-to-noise ratio. In monozygotic twins, recombination models systematically underestimated out-of-frame TCR alpha sharing, but the models matched the sharing seen between unrelated individuals. Fewer insertions were carried by abundant cord blood beta clonotypes; a weaker similar trend was observed in young adult naive repertoires, while no such trend was observed in memory repertoires. Because the same donors could not be followed over many years, conclusions were based on cross-sectional statistical analysis.

Library construction relied on 5' RACE. These reads were obtained on an Illumina HiSeq 2000. A universal primer binding site was introduced by template switching, and a unique molecular identifier was present in the final cDNA, enabling accurate counting of TCR cDNA molecules. Specific primers in the conserved constant-segment region were used to synthesize first-strand cDNA for TCR alpha and beta chains. To control for contamination, every cDNA library carried two barcodes: a SMART-Mk sample barcode plus Illumina barcodes. Two successive PCR steps introduced TruSeq adapter sequences along with Illumina sample barcodes. The Illumina HiSeq platform was used with custom primers to sequence TCR alpha and beta cDNA libraries. The paper's processing steps were these. MiGEC was used to process raw reads and extract unique molecular identifiers, and MiXCR was used to find CDR3 positions. Recombination models were inferred per individual with the repgenHMM and IGoR tools using an EM algorithm. The tcR package in R was used for shared clonotype analysis, with sharing normalized by the product of cloneset sizes. To study raw recombination free of thymic and clonal selection effects, out-of-frame nonproductive sequences were analyzed. TCRdb reran the public reads through fastp at Q25 and MiXCR, keeping productive beta chains. Identical CDR3 proteins give one entry, which carries the most common genes and DNA. None of the V and J calls come from the authors' own analysis; TCRdb made them. The sample table holds some 300,000 distinct CDR3 sequences, of which roughly an eighth were seen once. The top ten hold around 7.8% of the sample.

The CDR3 has 13 amino acids, counting the end cysteine and phenylalanine. Of all the DNA, just the CDR3 is kept, 39 bases in frame from base 1. V gives up 2 bases and J gives up 3 bases, and the segment between their germline ends measures 10 bases. As encoded in the germline V gene, CDR1 is SQVTM while CDR2 is ANQGSEA. This sample also belongs to another study, concerning yellow fever vaccine responses in identical twins. Per the second study: The authors reported that the T cell response to vaccination in identical twins appeared partly convergent and partly personalized. Focusing on identical twins, the study followed the T cell clones that responded to the vaccine, and did so with precision.

The receptor was isolated from a woman between 18 and 29 years old in good health. Recombination joined TRBV29-1 with TRBJ1-2, with no D gene named confidently. Material for sequencing was CD8+ T cells sorted from blood. The DNA sequence is TGCAGCGTTGAACCTGGGAGTGACTATGGCTACACCTTC. This codes for CSVEPGSDYGYTF.